The TCR beta chain described here comes from a study of response to subunit inactivated influenza vaccine. Study conclusions and caveats: After each seasonal influenza vaccination, few new T cells are recruited, the authors suggested.

The CDR3 runs to 14 residues. V trimming: 4 bases; J trimming: 9 bases; junction bases outside the gene matches: 8. CDR1 and CDR2 (germline): LGHNA, YSLEER. In TCRdb, the RT-PCR reads were re-called with MiXCR into one record per CDR3 protein. The sample holds a few hundred thousand distinct CDR3 sequences; more than 9% are singletons and the top ten take 7.8%. With regard to this clonotype: Its antigen remains unidentified.

The sample consisted of non-naive T cells sorted from PBMCs, taken 14 days before vaccination. This sequence was found in a man aged 45-65 years who received an inactivated influenza vaccine. The chain combines TRBV4-3 with TRBJ2-2; 7 bases are shared with TRBD2. The CDR3 bases are TGCGCCAGCAGCCCCTACCCGGGGGGTCGGGAGCTGTTTTTT. This encodes CASSPYPGGRELFF.